The source of this T cell receptor beta chain is a study of metastatic and nonmetastatic thyroid tumors. Overall study: Blood and tumor or nodule tissue repertoires from malignant and benign thyroid patients were compared. General study findings and limits: Reportedly, malignant thyroid tumors had significantly higher TCR beta diversity than benign nodules, in blood and tumor.

The sample holds one count of this clone. The antigen remains unidentified. All patients were untreated before thyroid surgery. Per the original data handling: Built for papillary thyroid cancer, a distant-metastasis classifier drew on CDR3 differences across clinicopathological groups. From the PCR reads, TCRdb re-called clones with MiXCR. These V and J calls are TCRdb output, not the study's own analysis. The sample records 34,000 or so clones, about 15% being singletons. The sequence derives from a female donor with papillary thyroid cancer or a benign thyroid nodule (not recorded which). Some clones in this sample may be carry-over from other donors' samples. Sequenced input: blood.

The chain's CDR3 is CASSQRETQYF. The CDR3 region has the DNA TGCGCCAGCAGCCAGAGGGAGACCCAGTACTTC. The rearrangement joins TRBV5-1 to TRBJ2-5, with D unresolved. Germline V gene lookup returns CDR1 SGHRS and CDR2 YFSETQ. The CDR3 consists of 11 residues. The V and J ends lost 4 bases and 5 bases respectively, with 6 bases between them.